One sample yielded the 8 T cell receptor beta chains listed below, sequenced in a study of CD8 T cells in ankylosing spondylitis. TCRdb reanalysed the 5' RACE reads using MiXCR and keeps one entry per CDR3 protein. This table has more than 60,000 distinct CDR3 sequences, 5.3% appearing once. Input material: blood, either unsorted or a sorted T cell fraction (not recorded which). The receptors shown here come from a male donor with ankylosing spondylitis or in good health (not recorded which).

This clonotype is categorized as medium-sized. The CDR3 DNA reads as TGCAGCGCTATTAGGGACAGGGGGACCACTGAAGCTTTCTTT. Translated: CSAIRDRGTTEAFF. The chain carries TRBV29-1 and TRBJ1-1; TRBD1 agrees at 11 bases. V shed 7 bases and J 4 bases; nucleotides not matched to a gene: 8. The germline V gene has CDR1 SQVTM and CDR2 ANQGSEA. The CDR3 has 14 residues.

This clonotype appeared many times. The V call is TRBV5-1, the J call TRBJ2-2; D is possibly TRBD1 (5 bases). V lost 5 bases and J lost 0, with 8 bases in between. Germline V lookup: CDR1 SGHRS, CDR2 YFSETQ. The CDR3 sequence is 14 residues long. The CDR3 loop is CASRKQANTGELFF. The DNA of the CDR3 is TGCGCCAGCAGAAAACAGGCGAACACCGGGGAGCTGTTTTTT.

This clonotype was seen at least ten times. V gene TRBV12-5 combines with J gene TRBJ2-5; 10 bases map to TRBD2. The J segment lost 4 bases and the V segment lost 7 bases, leaving 9 bases of the junction unmatched. CDR1 is LGHNT, CDR2 FRNRAP, per germline. CDR3 length: 15 amino acids. CDR3 sequence: CASALAGGAPETQYF. The CDR3 nucleotides read TGTGCTAGTGCCTTAGCGGGGGGAGCCCCAGAGACCCAGTACTTC.

This clonotype was observed many times. The chain carries TRBV5-1 and TRBJ2-1, with D perhaps assigned TRBD1 or TRBD2 (5 bases each). Deletions cut 2 bases from V and 2 bases from J, with 11 bases between. Germline loops: CDR1 SGHRS, CDR2 YFSETQ. The CDR3 is 15 residues long. CDR3 DNA: TGCGCCAGCAGCTTTACCGGGGCGGCCTACAATGAGCAGTTCTTC. Its translation: CASSFTGAAYNEQFF.

This clonotype was counted many times. The CDR3 is CASGTGVGYNEQFF. For the CDR3, the DNA is TGTGCCAGCGGGACAGGGGTGGGATACAATGAGCAGTTCTTC. The chain recombines TRBV6-1 with TRBJ2-1, with 10 nucleotides matching TRBD1. After removal of 8 bases from V and 4 bases from J, the junction contained 5 bases not matched to a gene. CDR1 is MNHNS, CDR2 SASEGT, per germline. The CDR3 is 14 amino acids.

This clonotype was recorded many times. The V and J genes are TRBV28 and TRBJ1-5; D call uncertain. V shed 6 bases and J shed 5 bases, with 5 bases lying between them. The CDR3 runs to 11 residues. Germline assignment: CDR1 MDHEN and CDR2 SYDVKM. The CDR3 is CASSEHQPQHF. The DNA for the CDR3 is TGTGCCAGCAGCGAACATCAGCCCCAGCATTTT.

This chain links TRBV9 with TRBJ2-5; tentatively, D is TRBD1 (5 bases). CDR3 length: 14 residues. V was pared by 4 bases and J by 10 bases, with 20 bases between. Germline CDR1 SGDLS, CDR2 YYNGEE. Written as DNA, the CDR3 is TGTGCCAGCAGCCCCGTGGGGCAGGGATATGGCCAGTACTTC. Translation: CASSPVGQGYGQYF. The full variable domain, rest sourced from reference TRBV9 and TRBJ2-5, is DSGVTQTPKHLITATGQRVTLRCSPRSGDLSVYWYQQSLDQGLQFLIQYYNGEERAKGNILERFSAQQFPDLHSELNLSSLELGDSALYFCASSPVGQGYGQYFGPGTRLLVL.

Many counts were recorded for this clonotype. The chain joins TRBV12-3 or TRBV12-4 to TRBJ1-2; D is uncertain. Trimming took 6 bases from V and 8 from J, leaving 13 bases between them. This CDR3 comprises 12 residues. The CDR3 bases are TGTGCCAGCAGGGACGCCCCAGAGGGCTACACCTTC. Encoded protein: CASRDAPEGYTF.